This T cell receptor (beta chain) came from a study of T cell responses to AZD1222 COVID-19 vaccine (TCRdb year 2021). In the study overall: TCR sequencing was performed for roughly 250 trial participants, of whom 207 were given two doses of AZD1222 and around 25 were given two doses of MenACWY control vaccine. Trial participants were enrolled by age into subgroups of 18-55, 56-69 and 70-plus years, and around 150, 29 and 61 TCR-sequenced participants, respectively, were included in these subgroups. Study-level results and caveats: The 56-69-year group was small, and its depth increase did not reach significance, likely because of low power. After two AZD1222 doses, spike-specific TCR breadth and depth were significantly higher than at day 0 and than in MenACWY recipients. Epitopes outside the regions mutated in the B.1.351 and B.1.1.7 variants were reportedly recognized by nearly half of the unique spike-specific TCRs. Because no day 14 peak-response samples were available, repertoires were characterized only after the peak T cell response. Participants were mostly white British and included more females than males, and it was suggested by the authors that clonal diversity may have been underestimated. Conclusions about previously exposed vaccinees are limited, since just a handful of AZD1222 recipients were seropositive for SARS-CoV-2 at baseline. Vaccine-associated CD4 TCRs spanned the whole spike protein, with dominant responses in regions 160-218 and 743-854.

CDR3 length: 15 amino acids, cysteine to phenylalanine. The DNA shown is the 45-base CDR3, in frame from base 1. Based on the germline V gene, the CDR1 and CDR2 sequences are LGHNA and YSLEER. V was cut back by 5 bases and J by 4 bases, leaving a gap of 15 bases between them. Turning to this clone: Its antigen is unknown. No qualities accompany the bases; no much larger clone lies one base away.

What the time point label conveys for this sample: about 28 days (+/-7) after the second vaccine dose. AZD1222 recipients with second doses at about 4 weeks or about 12 weeks were pooled, because spike-specific TCR depth and breadth did not differ between schedules. Vaccinee samples came from UK trials COV001 and COV002, including a single-blind randomized controlled phase 2/3 trial of AZD1222 (ChAdOx1 nCoV-19) in healthy adults. Trial participant PBMC samples were collected at day 0 and day 28 after the second dose for TCRbeta chain sequencing. The CDR3 regions of human TCRbeta chains were analyzed by immunosequencing. As for the authors' bioinformatics: Repertoire TCRs were checked for matches against a reference library of SARS-CoV-2-specific TCRs that had been generated using the MIRA antigen-specificity platform. Breadth was defined as the fraction of unique TCRs that were SARS-CoV-2-associated, and depth was defined as the fraction of total T cells that were SARS-CoV-2-associated. Using the MIRA data, every spike-specific TCR was mapped to the spike region that the TCR reacted to and assigned to either a CD4 or a CD8 class. Log10-transformed breadth and depth values were compared by one-way ANOVA with Sidak's multiple comparisons tests. TCRdb provides this immuneACCESS table in a form limited to in-frame rearrangements. Some clones are lacking; in checked studies, under half of them reflect an unresolved V gene, and why the rest are absent is not known. From that table come the V and J calls and clone size; the DNA was used to work out D and trimming. The sample table contains about 160,000 clones; only one count was recorded for roughly 88% of them. The ten largest account for about 4.3% of the sample.

The clonotype was recovered from an adult who received the AZD1222 COVID-19 vaccine. Here the chain combines TRBV4-3 and TRBJ1-3; the D segment could be TRBD1, given 6 matching bases. The source material was peripheral blood, sampled 28 days after the second AZD1222 dose. CDR3 region: CASSNPTGFGNTIYF. The base sequence is TGCGCCAGCAGCAACCCTACAGGGTTCGGAAACACCATATATTTT.